This T cell receptor (beta chain) comes out of a study of spatial heterogeneity in lung cancer. The germline CDR1 and CDR2 sequences are MDHEN and SYDVKM. The CDR3 has 15 residues. V lost 6 bases, J lost 0 bases, and 12 bases lay in between. The time point was: sample taken at primary tumor resection. Samples came from 72 TRACERx patients with untreated early-stage lung cancer. Study results and caveats: Expanded intratumoral alpha and beta TCR counts tracked tumor mutation counts. Beta chains had approximately 14% coverage of tumor T cells, and alpha chains had about 7%.

This clonotype was recorded at least ten times. The antigen is not known. MiXCR was run by TCRdb on the 5' RACE reads, yielding one entry per CDR3 protein. Here the sample spans 9,500 or so distinct CDR3 sequences, around 7.8% being singletons. V is TRBV28 and J is TRBJ2-1; D may be TRBD1 (7 bases). Sequenced here: lung tumor tissue, sampled at surgery. This TCR was recovered from a male donor with early-stage non-small cell lung cancer. The CDR3 sequence is CASRPGGGSYNEQFF. The CDR3 DNA sequence: TGTGCCAGCAGGCCAGGGGGAGGCTCCTACAATGAGCAGTTCTTC.